Listed here are 30 T cell receptor beta chains from one sample, sequenced in a study of blood T cell repertoires in COVID-19. Some clones are missing from TCRdb's copy, which holds only in-frame ones; the method was immunoSEQ multiplex PCR. Of 150,000 to 200,000 clones listed, about 87% are singletons. The sample consisted of peripheral blood. These receptors came from a man between 35 and 55 years old with active or convalescent COVID-19.

This clone has just one count. V and J are TRBV10-1 and TRBJ2-7, with D tentatively TRBD2 (6 bases). CDR1 WNHNN and CDR2 SYGVQD come from the germline V gene (reference sequence). Trimming removed 2 bases at V and 3 bases at J, with 11 bases between. This CDR3 is built from 14 residues. The CDR3 region has the DNA TGCGCCAGCAGTGAGGGAGGGTTTGGCTACGAGCAGTACTTC. This translates into CASSEGGFGYEQYF.

The chain is built from TRBV15 and TRBJ2-1, with 7 positions matching TRBD1. This CDR3 contains 17 residues. V shed 0 bases and J 5 bases; nucleotides not matched to a gene: 10. Germline CDR1 LNHNV, CDR2 YYDKDF (reference sequence). CDR3 amino acids: CATSRDLFRDSDNEQFF. The CDR3 region has the DNA TGTGCCACCAGCAGAGATTTGTTCCGGGACAGCGACAATGAGCAGTTCTTC.

The chain uses TRBV20-1 and TRBJ2-5; D possibly corresponds to TRBD2 (6 bases). This CDR3 has 14 amino acids. The V end was cut by 6 bases, the J end by 5 bases, with 19 bases between. The germline CDR1 and CDR2 sequences are DFQATT and SNEGSKA (reference sequence). The CDR3 DNA follows: TGCAGTGCCAGTTCAATGGGGGGTAGGGAGACCCAGTACTTC. Amino acid sequence: CSASSMGGRETQYF.

The chain links TRBV4-2 to TRBJ1-1, with 9 nucleotides matching TRBD1. V trimming: 4 bases; J trimming: 2 bases; junction bases outside the gene matches: 14. CDR1 is LGHNA and CDR2 is YNFKEQ in the germline V gene. The CDR3 length is 18 residues. Here the CDR3 reads CASSLQSGTGWRNTEAFF. CDR3 DNA: TGTGCCAGCAGCCTACAATCCGGGACAGGGTGGAGAAACACTGAAGCTTTCTTT.

The chain recombines TRBV6-2 or TRBV6-3 with TRBJ1-5; 11 bases fit TRBD1. The CDR3 is 15 amino acids. J lost 7 bases, V lost 0 bases, and 2 bases had no gene match. CDR1 is MNHEY and CDR2 is SVGEGT in the germline V gene. The CDR3 nucleotides are TGTGCCAGCAGTTACTCGAGGACAGGGGGCCAGCCCCAGCATTTT. Translated, it gives CASSYSRTGGQPQHF.

The chain recombines TRBV19 with TRBJ1-1; 7 bases are shared with TRBD1. Germline assignment: CDR1 LNHDA and CDR2 SQIVND (reference sequence). The trim removed 5 bases at V and 0 bases at J, leaving 9 bases unmatched. The CDR3 extends over 16 amino acids. CDR3 coding DNA: TGTGCCAGTAGTTCCCGGGACAGAAGAATGAACACTGAAGCTTTCTTT. This encodes CASSSRDRRMNTEAFF.

With regard to this clone: A clone one base away is much larger, so this may be a read error. The chain uses TRBV5-5 and TRBJ2-1; D is unclear. Trimming pared 0 bases from V and 6 bases from J, leaving 4 bases between. Looked up from germline, CDR1 is SGHKS and CDR2 is YYEKEE (reference sequence). The CDR3 is made up of 12 amino acids. The CDR3 is CASSLAGNEQFF. CDR3 nucleotide sequence: TGTGCCAGCAGCTTGGCGGGCAATGAGCAGTTCTTC.

The chain combines TRBV25-1 with TRBJ2-5, with 7 nucleotides matching TRBD1. The CDR3 is 16 residues long. The germline CDR1 and CDR2 sequences are MGHDK and SYGVNS. The junction had 10 bases not matched to a gene; V was cut back by 2 bases and J by 4 bases. The CDR3 spells CASSEKGGAVGETQYF. In nucleotides, the CDR3 is TGTGCCAGCAGTGAAAAAGGGGGCGCGGTCGGAGAGACCCAGTACTTC.

V and J are TRBV13 and TRBJ1-3, with TRBD1 as a possible D gene (6 bases). The length of the CDR3 is 15 residues. V shed 5 bases and J shed 2 bases, with 13 bases lying between them. The germline V gene has CDR1 PRHDT and CDR2 FYEKMQ (reference sequence). CDR3 region: CASSPRGGTGNTIYF. The CDR3 DNA follows: TGTGCCAGCAGCCCCCGAGGGGGTACTGGAAACACCATATATTTT.

V gene TRBV9 combines with J gene TRBJ2-1; 12 nucleotides match TRBD2. The germline gives CDR1 SGDLS, CDR2 YYNGEE. The J segment lost 9 bases and the V segment lost 3 bases, leaving 10 bases of the junction unmatched. The length of the CDR3 is 16 residues. CDR3 nucleotide sequence: TGTGCCAGCAGCGAAATGACTAGCGGGGGTCCACTTGAGCAGTTCTTC. Residues: CASSEMTSGGPLEQFF.

This chain joins TRBV5-1 and TRBJ1-3, with 7 bases lining up with TRBD1. With V trimmed by 4 bases and J by 6 bases, 4 bases remained unmatched. This CDR3 spans 13 amino acids. Germline CDR1 and CDR2: SGHRS and YFSETQ. The CDR3 sequence is CASSLTGLNTIYF. As DNA, the CDR3 is TGCGCCAGCAGCCTGACAGGGTTAAACACCATATATTTT.

The rearrangement links TRBV28 to TRBJ2-7, with TRBD1 as a possible D gene (6 bases). This CDR3 has 14 amino acids. Germline values: CDR1 MDHEN, CDR2 SYDVKM. Trimming stripped 3 bases from V and 3 bases from J, with 12 bases between. Here the CDR3 DNA reads TGTGCCAGCAGTTTTTCGGACAGCCACTACGAGCAGTACTTC. Translated, it gives CASSFSDSHYEQYF.

The genes are TRBV5-1 and TRBJ2-7; TRBD1 matches at 12 bases. CDR3 size: 15 residues. The germline CDR1 and CDR2 sequences are SGHRS and YFSETQ. With V trimmed by 4 bases and J by 3 bases, 5 bases remained unmatched. The CDR3 DNA reads TGCGCCAGCAGCGCCGGGACAGGGGGCCACTACGAGCAGTACTTC. It translates to CASSAGTGGHYEQYF.

V usage is TRBV7-8 and J usage is TRBJ2-7; TRBD2 is a possible D gene (7 bases). The CDR3 consists of 14 residues. With 5 bases removed from V and 2 bases from J, the gap between germline ends came to 13 bases. Germline V CDR1 and CDR2: SGHVS, FQNEAQ. The CDR3 DNA follows: TGTGCCAGCAGCGCCAGGGGACTAACCTACGAGCAGTACTTC. Translation: CASSARGLTYEQYF.

The chain recombines TRBV25-1 with TRBJ1-2; 7 nucleotides align to TRBD1. V was pared by 5 bases and J by 4 bases, with 10 bases of the junction left unmatched. This CDR3 spans 15 amino acids. Germline CDR1 MGHDK, CDR2 SYGVNS. The CDR3 loop is CASSTPRQGSYGYTF. As DNA, the CDR3 is TGTGCCAGCAGTACTCCCAGACAGGGTAGCTATGGCTACACCTTC.

The J gene is TRBJ2-2, the V gene TRBV5-8; a weak D match, TRBD1 (6 bases). The CDR3 covers 17 residues. Germline CDR1 SGHTS, CDR2 YDEGEE. The V and J ends lost 2 bases and 0 bases respectively, with 14 bases between them. The CDR3 region has the DNA TGTGCCAGCAGCTTCAGGGGCCACTACTCGAACACCGGGGAGCTGTTTTTT. Translating it yields CASSFRGHYSNTGELFF.

The chain has TRBV10-3 and TRBJ2-1; D is unclear. Trimming stripped 5 bases from V and 5 bases from J, with 7 bases between. This CDR3 spans 12 amino acids. Germline V gene data show CDR1 as ENHRY and CDR2 as SYGVKD. The CDR3 nucleotides are TGTGCCATCAGTCTCTCGGACAATGAGCAGTTCTTC. It is translated as CAISLSDNEQFF.

The V and J genes are TRBV2 and TRBJ1-2; D not certain. Trimming left V 7 bases short and J 2 bases short, with 11 bases between. Germline CDR1 SNHLY, CDR2 FYNNEI. The CDR3 totals 13 residues. CDR3 bases: TGTGCCAGCACCTTGAGGAGAAACTATGGCTACACCTTC. Its protein is CASTLRRNYGYTF.

Only one count was recorded for this clone. This chain uses TRBV5-5 with TRBJ2-7; TRBD1 agrees at 12 bases. V shed 1 base and J 3 bases; nucleotides not matched to a gene: 5. CDR1 and CDR2 from the germline V gene are SGHKS and YYEKEE (reference sequence). CDR3 length equals 16 residues. The CDR3 DNA reads as TGTGCCAGCAGCTTGTCCGGGACAGGGGGCCTCTACGAGCAGTACTTC. Protein: CASSLSGTGGLYEQYF. The full variable domain, in which reference TRBV5-5 and TRBJ2-7 provide the parts outside the CDR3, is DAGVTQSPTHLIKTRGQQVTLRCSPISGHKSVSWYQQVLGQGPQFIFQYYEKEERGRGNFPDRFSARQFPNYSSELNVNALLLGDSALYLCASSLSGTGGLYEQYFGPGTRLTVT.

V is TRBV4-1 and J is TRBJ1-6; possible D gene TRBD1, 6 bases. The length of the CDR3 is 14 residues. The germline V gene encodes CDR1 MGHRA and CDR2 YSYEKL. V was pared by 6 bases and J by 4 bases, with 10 bases between. As DNA, the CDR3 is TGCGCCAGCAGACGGACAGCTTATAATTCACCCCTCCACTTT. This encodes CASRRTAYNSPLHF.

This rearrangement joins TRBV2 to TRBJ1-5; D gene ambiguous. CDR1 is SNHLY, CDR2 FYNNEI, per germline. CDR3 length: 13 amino acids. Trimming removed 5 bases from V and 6 bases from J, with 11 bases in between. CDR3 protein: CASSRPGGQPQHF. The CDR3 DNA sequence: TGTGCCAGCAGTCGCCCGGGTGGTCAGCCCCAGCATTTT.

This chain joins TRBV2 and TRBJ2-7, with 9 bases that match TRBD1. The CDR3 spans 13 residues. CDR1 and CDR2 from the germline V gene are SNHLY and FYNNEI. The J segment lost 2 bases and the V segment lost 7 bases, leaving 3 bases of the junction unmatched. In DNA, the CDR3 is TGTGCCAGCACGCGACAGGGGGCCTACGAGCAGTACTTC. Its protein product is CASTRQGAYEQYF.

The chain links TRBV3-1 (or the pseudogene TRBV3-2) to TRBJ1-3; the match to TRBD1 covers 9 bases. Unmatched junction bases numbered 5, after V lost 4 bases and J lost 1 base. The length of the CDR3 is 16 residues. CDR1 is LGHDT and CDR2 is YNNKEL in the germline V gene (reference sequence). CDR3 in DNA: TGTGCCAGCAGCCCCCGGGACAGGGTTTCTGGAAACACCATATATTTT. It codes for CASSPRDRVSGNTIYF.

Only one count was recorded for this clone. This chain joins TRBV4-1 and TRBJ1-3; D is perhaps TRBD1 (5 bases). Germline loops: CDR1 MGHRA, CDR2 YSYEKL. Trimming took 1 base from V and 0 from J, leaving 16 bases between them. The CDR3 consists of 18 residues. The CDR3 here is CASSQGVSGGTSGNTIYF. CDR3 DNA sequence: TGCGCCAGCAGCCAAGGGGTGTCCGGGGGGACCTCTGGAAACACCATATATTTT.

The chain recombines TRBV23-1 with TRBJ1-5; TRBD1 agrees at 7 bases. TRBV23-1 is an ORF, and what it does is uncertain. The CDR3 has 16 residues. V gave up 1 base and J gave up 5 bases; unmatched junction bases: 8. CDR3 in DNA: TGCGCCAGCAGTCAATTTGGGACAGAGGTGGATCAGCCCCAGCATTTT. Residues: CASSQFGTEVDQPQHF.

The gene calls are TRBV6-1 and TRBJ1-1; D uncertain. V lost 2 bases and J 3 bases, leaving 13 bases between the germline ends. The CDR3 loop spans 15 amino acids. Germline V gene sequence: CDR1 MNHNS, CDR2 SASEGT. The CDR3 bases are TGTGCCAGCAGTGAAAGGGTGTGGGGAGACACTGAAGCTTTCTTT. It yields the protein CASSERVWGDTEAFF.

This rearrangement joins TRBV6-5 to TRBJ1-1; D is possibly TRBD1 (6 bases). Germline V CDR1 and CDR2: MNHEY, SVGAGI. V was trimmed by 5 bases and J by 1 base, leaving 14 bases between them. The CDR3 has 15 residues. CDR3 sequence: CASSRAAGANTEAFF. The CDR3 DNA follows: TGTGCCAGCAGTCGCGCCGCGGGGGCGAACACTGAAGCTTTCTTT.

The chain joins TRBV27 to TRBJ1-2; TRBD1 matches 7 bases. This CDR3 region has 14 residues. Germline trimming cut 5 bases from V and 3 bases from J; bases unmatched to any gene: 6. CDR1 MNHEY and CDR2 SMNVEV come from the germline V gene (reference sequence). The CDR3 sequence: CASSPGDSYYGYTF. The DNA of the CDR3 is TGTGCCAGCAGTCCGGGGGACAGCTACTATGGCTACACCTTC.

The chain uses TRBV4-2 and TRBJ1-2; 12 positions agree with TRBD1. Per germline, CDR1 LGHNA and CDR2 YNFKEQ. There are 15 residues in the CDR3. Trimming removed 1 base from V and 8 bases from J; junction bases left unmatched: 5. CDR3 sequence: CASSQGDRGLEGYTF. CDR3 DNA sequence: TGTGCCAGCAGCCAAGGGGACAGGGGGCTGGAAGGCTACACCTTC.

This chain connects TRBV6-6 to TRBJ1-2; the D is unclear. V was cut by 2 bases and J by 6 bases, with 13 bases left in between. Germline CDR1 reads MNHNY; CDR2 reads SVGAGI (reference sequence). CDR3 length: 14 residues. This CDR3 is CASSYMEGANGYTF. Here the CDR3 DNA reads TGTGCCAGCAGTTACATGGAGGGAGCGAATGGCTACACCTTC.